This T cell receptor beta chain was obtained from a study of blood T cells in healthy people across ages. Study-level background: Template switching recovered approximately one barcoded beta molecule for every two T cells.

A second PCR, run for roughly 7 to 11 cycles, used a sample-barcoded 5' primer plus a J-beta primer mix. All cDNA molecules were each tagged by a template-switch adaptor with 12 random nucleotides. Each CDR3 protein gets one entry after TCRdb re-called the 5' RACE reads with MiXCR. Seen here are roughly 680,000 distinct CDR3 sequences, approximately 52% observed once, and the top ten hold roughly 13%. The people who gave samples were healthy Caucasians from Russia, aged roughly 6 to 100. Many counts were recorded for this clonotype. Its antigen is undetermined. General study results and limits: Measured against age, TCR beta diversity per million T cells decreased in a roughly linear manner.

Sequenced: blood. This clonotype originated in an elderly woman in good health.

The CDR3 DNA is TGTGCCAGCAGGCATTCCAGCACAGATACGCAGTATTTT. It is translated as CASRHSSTDTQYF. The gene calls are TRBV9 and TRBJ2-3; D remains unclear. V was trimmed by 5 bases and J by 0 bases, leaving 7 bases between them. The germline CDR1 and CDR2 sequences are SGDLS and YYNGEE. The CDR3 runs 13 residues.